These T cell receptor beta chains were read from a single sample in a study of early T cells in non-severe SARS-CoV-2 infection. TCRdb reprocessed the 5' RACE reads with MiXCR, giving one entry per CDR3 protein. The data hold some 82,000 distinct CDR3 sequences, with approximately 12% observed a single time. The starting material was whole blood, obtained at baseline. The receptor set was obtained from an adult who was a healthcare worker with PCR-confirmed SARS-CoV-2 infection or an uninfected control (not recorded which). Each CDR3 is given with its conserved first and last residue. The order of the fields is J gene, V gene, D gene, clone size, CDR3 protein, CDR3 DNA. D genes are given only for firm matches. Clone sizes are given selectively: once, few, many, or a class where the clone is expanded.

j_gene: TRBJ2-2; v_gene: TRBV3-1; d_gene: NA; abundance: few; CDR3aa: CASSQSGGRTGELFF; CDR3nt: TGTGCCAGCAGCCAATCGGGGGGCCGCACCGGGGAGCTGTTTTTT
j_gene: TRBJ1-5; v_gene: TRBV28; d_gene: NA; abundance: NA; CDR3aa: CASSPTGQGINQPQHF; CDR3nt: TGTGCCAGCAGTCCCACGGGACAAGGGATCAATCAGCCCCAGCATTTT
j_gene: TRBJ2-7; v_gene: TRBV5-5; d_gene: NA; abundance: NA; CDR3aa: CASSAGVRLPVPYEQYF; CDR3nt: TGTGCCAGCAGCGCAGGGGTACGGTTACCGGTTCCATACGAGCAGTACTTC
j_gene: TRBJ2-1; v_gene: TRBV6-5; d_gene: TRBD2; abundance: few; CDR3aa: CATLPIAGHNEQFF; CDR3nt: TGTGCCACCCTCCCGATAGCGGGGCACAATGAGCAGTTCTTC
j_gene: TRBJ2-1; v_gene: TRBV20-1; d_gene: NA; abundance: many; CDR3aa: CSASRDASSYNEQFF; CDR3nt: TGCAGTGCTAGCCGGGACGCCTCTTCCTACAATGAGCAGTTCTTC
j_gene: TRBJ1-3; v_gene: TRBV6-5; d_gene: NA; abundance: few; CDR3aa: CASSYGLGNTIYF; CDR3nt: TGTGCCAGCAGTTACGGGTTAGGAAACACCATATATTTT
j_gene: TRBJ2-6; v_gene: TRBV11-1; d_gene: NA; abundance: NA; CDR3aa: CASSLGQRISGANVLTF; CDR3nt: TGTGCCAGCAGCTTAGGTCAGAGAATCTCTGGGGCCAACGTCCTGACTTTC
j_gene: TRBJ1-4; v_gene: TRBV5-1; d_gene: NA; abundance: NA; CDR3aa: CASHSGGLTNEKLFF; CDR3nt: TGCGCCAGCCACTCGGGGGGGCTGACTAATGAAAAACTGTTTTTT
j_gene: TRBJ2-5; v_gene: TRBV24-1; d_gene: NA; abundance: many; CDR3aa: CATSDPLPSGETQYF; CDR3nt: TGTGCCACCAGTGATCCACTCCCCAGTGGGGAGACCCAGTACTTC
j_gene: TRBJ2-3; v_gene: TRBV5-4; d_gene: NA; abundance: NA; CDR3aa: CASSSRQRESDTQYF; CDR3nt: TGTGCCAGCAGCTCGCGACAGAGGGAGTCAGATACGCAGTATTTT
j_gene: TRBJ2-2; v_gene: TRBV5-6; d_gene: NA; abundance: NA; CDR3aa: CASSLRRATNTGELFF; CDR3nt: TGTGCCAGCAGCTTGCGCAGGGCCACGAACACCGGGGAGCTGTTTTTT
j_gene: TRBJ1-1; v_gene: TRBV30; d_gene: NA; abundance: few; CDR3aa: CAWKQHSSTEAFF; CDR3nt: TGTGCCTGGAAGCAGCACAGTAGCACTGAAGCTTTCTTT
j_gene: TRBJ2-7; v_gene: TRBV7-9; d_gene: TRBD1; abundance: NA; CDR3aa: CASSSADRATGEQYF; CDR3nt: TGTGCCAGCAGCTCCGCCGACAGGGCCACCGGGGAGCAGTACTTC
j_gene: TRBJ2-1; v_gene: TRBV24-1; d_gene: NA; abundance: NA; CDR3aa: CATSDRYRGNEQFF; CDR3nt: TGTGCCACCAGTGACCGCTATAGGGGCAATGAGCAGTTCTTC
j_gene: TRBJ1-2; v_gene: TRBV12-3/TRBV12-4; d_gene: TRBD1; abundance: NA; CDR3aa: CASIRGHYGYTF; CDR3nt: TGTGCCAGCATCAGGGGGCACTATGGCTACACCTTC
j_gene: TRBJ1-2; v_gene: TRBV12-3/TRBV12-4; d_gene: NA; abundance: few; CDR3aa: CASSLTYGYTF; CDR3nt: TGTGCCAGCAGTTTGACGTATGGCTACACCTTC
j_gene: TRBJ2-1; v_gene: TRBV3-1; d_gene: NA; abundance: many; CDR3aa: CASSQDGGGEQFF; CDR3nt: TGTGCCAGCAGCCAAGATGGGGGAGGTGAGCAGTTCTTC
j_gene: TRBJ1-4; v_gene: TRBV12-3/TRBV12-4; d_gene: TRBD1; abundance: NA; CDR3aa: CASSTGGSEKLFF; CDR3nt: TGTGCCAGCAGCACAGGGGGTAGTGAAAAACTGTTTTTT
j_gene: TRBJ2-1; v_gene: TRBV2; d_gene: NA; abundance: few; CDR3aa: CASIPLGQRNEQFF; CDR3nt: TGTGCCAGCATCCCCCTGGGGCAGAGGAATGAGCAGTTCTTC
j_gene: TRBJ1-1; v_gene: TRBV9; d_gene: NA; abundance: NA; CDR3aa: CASSAPGTLNTEAFF; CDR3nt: TGTGCCAGCAGCGCCCCCGGGACTTTGAACACTGAAGCTTTCTTT
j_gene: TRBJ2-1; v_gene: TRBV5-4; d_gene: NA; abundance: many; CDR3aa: CASSWTRTGDEQFF; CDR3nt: TGTGCCAGCAGCTGGACCCGCACTGGGGATGAGCAGTTCTTC
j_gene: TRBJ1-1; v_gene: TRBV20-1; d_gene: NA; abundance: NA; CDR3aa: CSARDGSLNTEAFF; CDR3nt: TGCAGTGCTAGAGATGGCAGCCTGAACACTGAAGCTTTCTTT
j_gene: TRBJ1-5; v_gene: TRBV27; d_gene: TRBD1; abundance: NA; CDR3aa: CASSPTPFLGQGRDQPQHF; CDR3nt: TGTGCCAGCAGTCCTACTCCATTTCTGGGACAGGGAAGGGATCAGCCCCAGCATTTT
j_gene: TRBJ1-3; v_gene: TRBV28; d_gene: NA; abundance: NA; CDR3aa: CATAPGTDGNTIYF; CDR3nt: TGTGCCACCGCCCCCGGGACGGATGGAAACACCATATATTTT
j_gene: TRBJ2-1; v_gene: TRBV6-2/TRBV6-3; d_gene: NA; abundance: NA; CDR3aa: CASSPHVYEQFF; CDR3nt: TGTGCCAGCAGCCCCCATGTTTATGAGCAGTTCTTC
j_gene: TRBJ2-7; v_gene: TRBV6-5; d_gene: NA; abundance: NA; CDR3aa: CASSYNGSPYEQYF; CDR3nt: TGTGCCAGCAGTTACAACGGGAGTCCCTACGAGCAGTACTTC
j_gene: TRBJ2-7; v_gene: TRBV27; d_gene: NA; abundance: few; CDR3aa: CASSLWAGETYEQYF; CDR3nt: TGTGCCAGCAGTTTATGGGCAGGGGAGACCTACGAGCAGTACTTC
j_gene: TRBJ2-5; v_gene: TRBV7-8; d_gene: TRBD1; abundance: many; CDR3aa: CASSLAPGGWRQETQYF; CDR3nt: TGTGCCAGCAGCTTAGCGCCAGGGGGATGGCGGCAAGAGACCCAGTACTTC
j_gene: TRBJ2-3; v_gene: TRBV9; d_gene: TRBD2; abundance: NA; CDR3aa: CASSVVASGGTDTQYF; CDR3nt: TGTGCCAGCAGCGTAGTAGCTAGCGGGGGAACAGATACGCAGTATTTT
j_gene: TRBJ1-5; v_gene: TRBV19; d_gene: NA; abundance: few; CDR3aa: CASSIVRAGAGNQPQHF; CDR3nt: TGTGCCAGTAGTATAGTAAGGGCAGGGGCCGGCAATCAGCCCCAGCATTTT
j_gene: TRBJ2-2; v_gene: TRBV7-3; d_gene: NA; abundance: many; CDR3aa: CASSLVGNTGELFF; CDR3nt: TGTGCCAGCAGCCTCGTCGGTAACACCGGGGAGCTGTTTTTT
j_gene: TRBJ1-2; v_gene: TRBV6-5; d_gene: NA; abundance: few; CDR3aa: CASSPDRVHGYTF; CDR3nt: TGTGCCAGCAGCCCAGACAGAGTCCATGGCTACACCTTC
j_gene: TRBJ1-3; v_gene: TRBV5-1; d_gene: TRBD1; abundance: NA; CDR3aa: CASSLALTGGPNTIYF; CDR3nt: TGCGCCAGCAGCTTGGCCCTGACAGGGGGCCCTAACACCATATATTTT
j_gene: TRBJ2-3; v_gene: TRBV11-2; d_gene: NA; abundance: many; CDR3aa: CASSLRGSDTQYF; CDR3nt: TGTGCCAGCAGCTTAAGGGGGTCAGATACGCAGTATTTT
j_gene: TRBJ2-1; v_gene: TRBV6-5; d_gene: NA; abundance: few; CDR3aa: CASRDTPRDEQFF; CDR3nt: TGTGCCAGCAGAGACACTCCACGCGATGAGCAGTTCTTC
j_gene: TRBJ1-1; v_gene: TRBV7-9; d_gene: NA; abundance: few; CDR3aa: CASSPLLDSEAFF; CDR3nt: TGTGCCAGCAGCCCCCTTTTAGACTCTGAAGCTTTCTTT
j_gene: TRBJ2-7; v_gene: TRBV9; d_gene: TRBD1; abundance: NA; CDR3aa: CEPTPGQNYEQYF; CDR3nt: TGTGAGCCCACTCCGGGACAGAACTACGAGCAGTACTTC
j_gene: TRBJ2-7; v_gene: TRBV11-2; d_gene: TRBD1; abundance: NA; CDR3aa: CASSAWAGTGPYEQYF; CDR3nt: TGTGCCAGCAGCGCCTGGGCCGGGACAGGACCCTACGAGCAGTACTTC
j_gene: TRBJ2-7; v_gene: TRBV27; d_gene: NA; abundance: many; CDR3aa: CASSLLRDLDNEQYF; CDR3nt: TGTGCCAGCAGTTTGCTCAGAGACCTCGACAACGAGCAGTACTTC
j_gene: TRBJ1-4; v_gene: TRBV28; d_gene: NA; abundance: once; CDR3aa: CASSLSGEKLFF; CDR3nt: TGTGCCAGCAGTTTATCTGGGGAAAAACTGTTTTTT
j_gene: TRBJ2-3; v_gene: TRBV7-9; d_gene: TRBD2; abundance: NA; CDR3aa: CASSSQWGLAVITDTQYF; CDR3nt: TGTGCCAGCAGCTCCCAATGGGGACTAGCGGTAATCACAGATACGCAGTATTTT
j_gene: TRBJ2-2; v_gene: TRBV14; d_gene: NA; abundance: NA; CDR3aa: CASSQLGGTGELFF; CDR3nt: TGTGCCAGCAGCCAACTGGGCGGTACCGGGGAGCTGTTTTTT
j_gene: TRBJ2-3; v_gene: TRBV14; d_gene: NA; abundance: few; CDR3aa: CASSQGQGLADTQYF; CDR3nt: TGTGCCAGCAGCCAAGGTCAGGGGCTGGCAGATACGCAGTATTTT
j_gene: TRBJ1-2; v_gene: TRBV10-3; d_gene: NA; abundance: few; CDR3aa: CASRDFQLYGYTF; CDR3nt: TGTGCCAGCCGGGACTTCCAACTCTATGGCTACACCTTC
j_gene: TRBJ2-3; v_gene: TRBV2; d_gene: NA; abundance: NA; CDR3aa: CASSFGLLGATDTQYF; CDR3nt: TGTGCCAGCAGTTTCGGACTACTGGGCGCGACAGATACGCAGTATTTT
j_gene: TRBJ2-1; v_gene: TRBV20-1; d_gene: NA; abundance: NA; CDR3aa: CSARVPGGLGNEQFF; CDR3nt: TGCAGTGCTAGAGTCCCAGGGGGGCTGGGCAATGAGCAGTTCTTC
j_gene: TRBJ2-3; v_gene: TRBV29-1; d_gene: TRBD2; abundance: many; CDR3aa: CSVSGRPLRDTQYF; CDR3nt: TGCAGCGTTTCCGGGAGGCCCTTGCGGGATACGCAGTATTTT
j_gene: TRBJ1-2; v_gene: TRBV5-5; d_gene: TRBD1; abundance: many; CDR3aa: CASSPTGTYYGYTF; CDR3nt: TGTGCCAGCAGCCCGACAGGGACCTACTATGGCTACACCTTC
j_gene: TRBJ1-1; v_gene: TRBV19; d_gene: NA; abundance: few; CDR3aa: CASSIGREAFF; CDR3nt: TGTGCCAGTAGTATAGGCCGGGAAGCTTTCTTT
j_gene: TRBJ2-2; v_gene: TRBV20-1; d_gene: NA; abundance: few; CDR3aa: CSAPRGTRNTGELFF; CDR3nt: TGCAGTGCCCCACGTGGGACAAGAAACACCGGGGAGCTGTTTTTT
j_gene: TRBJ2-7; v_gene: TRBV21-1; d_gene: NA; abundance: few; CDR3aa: CASSTPRGWTSGAQSSYEQYF; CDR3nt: TGTGCCAGCAGCACCCCTCGGGGTTGGACTAGCGGGGCCCAAAGCTCCTACGAGCAGTACTTC
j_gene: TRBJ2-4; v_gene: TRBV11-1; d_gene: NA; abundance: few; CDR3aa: CASSPQRGIGENIQYF; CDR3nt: TGTGCCAGCAGCCCGCAGAGGGGTATCGGGGAAAACATTCAGTACTTC
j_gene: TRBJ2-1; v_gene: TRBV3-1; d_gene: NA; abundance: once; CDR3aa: CASLDSSSDNEQFF; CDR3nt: TGTGCCAGCCTGGACAGCAGCTCCGACAATGAGCAGTTCTTC
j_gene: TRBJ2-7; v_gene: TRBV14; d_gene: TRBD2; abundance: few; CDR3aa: CASSQTPGTMPYEQYF; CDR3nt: TGTGCCAGCAGCCAAACCCCCGGGACTATGCCCTACGAGCAGTACTTC
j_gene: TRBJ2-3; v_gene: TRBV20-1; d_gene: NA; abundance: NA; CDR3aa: CSARKGADTQYF; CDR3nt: TGCAGTGCTAGGAAGGGGGCAGATACGCAGTATTTT
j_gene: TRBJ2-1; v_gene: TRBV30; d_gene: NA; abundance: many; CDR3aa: CAWTRMAGLQFF; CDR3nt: TGTGCCTGGACCCGTATGGCAGGGCTTCAGTTCTTC
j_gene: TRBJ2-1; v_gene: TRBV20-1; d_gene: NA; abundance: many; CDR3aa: CSAQELTGSYNEQFF; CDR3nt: TGCAGTGCCCAAGAACTCACGGGGTCTTACAATGAGCAGTTCTTC
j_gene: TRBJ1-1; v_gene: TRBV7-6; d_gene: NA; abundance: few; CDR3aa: CASSLGYGTEAFF; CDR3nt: TGTGCCAGCAGCTTAGGTTACGGTACTGAAGCTTTCTTT
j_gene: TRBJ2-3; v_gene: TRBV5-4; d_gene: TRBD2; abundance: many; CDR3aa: CASSFPGLAGGPGTDTQYF; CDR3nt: TGTGCCAGCAGCTTCCCTGGACTAGCGGGGGGGCCCGGCACAGATACGCAGTATTTT